Each of the 17 T cell receptor beta chains below was sequenced from the same sample in a study of cytomegalovirus exposure and HLA in healthy donors. With 60 Vbeta and 13 Jbeta primers, the PCR was carried out. Using immunoSEQ multiplex PCR, the repertoire was profiled, and TCRdb retains in-frame clones only, with some absent. The sample shows more than 95,000 clones, roughly a tenth of them seen only once. The sequenced material came from PBMCs. All receptors come from a man aged 40-55 years in good health and CMV-seropositive.

In its sample, this clone was seen a few times. This sequence joins TRBV5-6 and TRBJ2-5, with 11 nucleotides matching TRBD2. Germline V gene data show CDR1 as SGHDT and CDR2 as YYEEEE. Trimming at V came to 3 bases and at J to 2 bases, leaving 3 bases not matched to a gene. This CDR3 contains 15 residues. CDR3 region: CASSYRLAGQETQYF. The CDR3 nucleotides are TGTGCCAGCAGCTATAGACTAGCGGGACAAGAGACCCAGTACTTC.

This clone appeared a few times. The V call is TRBV13, the J call TRBJ1-4; 8 bases agree with TRBD1. The CDR3 consists of 16 residues. V was pared by 4 bases and J by 8 bases, with 12 bases of the junction left unmatched. CDR1 is PRHDT and CDR2 is FYEKMQ in the germline V gene (reference sequence). CDR3 in DNA: TGTGCCAGCAGCTACCCGACAGGGGTAGAAGGGGAAAAACTGTTTTTT. It codes for CASSYPTGVEGEKLFF.

The V call is TRBV11-2, the J call TRBJ2-1, with D possibly matching TRBD1 (6 bases). In germline, CDR1 is SGHAT, CDR2 FQNNGV. This CDR3 contains 12 residues. V was cut by 5 bases and J by 9 bases, with 11 bases left in between. The CDR3 nucleotides are TGTGCCAGCAGCCCAGGGGAAGGTGAGCAGTTCTTC. Its protein is CASSPGEGEQFF.

This clone was counted only a few times. The chain joins TRBV18 to TRBJ2-2, with 7 bases that match TRBD1. The V segment lost 0 bases and the J segment 4 bases; nucleotides outside the gene matches: 2. The CDR3 length is 15 residues. The germline V gene has CDR1 KGHSH and CDR2 LQKENI. CDR3 coding DNA: TGTGCCAGCTCACCACCGACAGGGTTCACCGGGGAGCTGTTTTTT. Its translation: CASSPPTGFTGELFF.

There are a few counts of this clone. The sample carries other DNA sequences with the same CDR3. This chain joins TRBV7-9 and TRBJ2-7; D may be TRBD2 (6 bases). The germline V gene has CDR1 SEHNR and CDR2 FQNEAQ (reference sequence). V lost 4 bases, J lost 4 bases, and 14 bases lay in between. The CDR3 is 14 residues long. This CDR3 is CASSSPAGEYEQYF. In DNA form, the CDR3 reads TGTGCCAGCAGCTCCCCAGCGGGCGAATACGAGCAGTACTTC.

This clone was seen a handful of times. The rearrangement joins TRBV7-9 to TRBJ2-5; TRBD1 matches 7 bases. The CDR3 is 15 amino acids. From germline, CDR1 is SEHNR and CDR2 FQNEAQ (reference sequence). V lost 5 bases to trimming and J lost 0 bases; unmatched junction nucleotides: 6. CDR3 coding DNA: TGTGCCAGCAGCCAGGCCAGGGGGTACCAAGAGACCCAGTACTTC. Translated, it gives CASSQARGYQETQYF.

In its sample, this clone was seen a few times. The chain joins TRBV5-1 to TRBJ2-5; D is undetermined. CDR1 and CDR2 (germline): SGHRS, YFSETQ. There are 13 residues in the CDR3. The V gene lost 0 bases and the J gene lost 5 bases, with 8 bases spanning the gap. The CDR3 is CASSLAGIETQYF. The CDR3 DNA follows: TGCGCCAGCAGCTTGGCCGGTATCGAGACCCAGTACTTC.

V is TRBV27 and J is TRBJ2-1, with D possibly TRBD1 on 5 matching bases. V lost 2 bases to trimming and J lost 3 bases, with 5 bases between them. CDR1 is MNHEY, CDR2 SMNVEV, per germline (reference sequence). The CDR3 is 13 residues long. CDR3 in amino acids: CASSLDSYNEQFF. Here the CDR3 DNA reads TGTGCCAGCAGTTTAGACAGCTACAATGAGCAGTTCTTC.

This clone was seen more than once but under ten times. The chain recombines TRBV7-9 with TRBJ1-2, with 8 bases aligning to TRBD1. The CDR3 length is 14 residues. With V trimmed by 6 bases and J by 4 bases, 7 bases remained unmatched. Germline lookup yields CDR1 SEHNR and CDR2 FQNEAQ (reference sequence). The CDR3 sequence: CASRGQGVGYGYTF. The CDR3 DNA follows: TGTGCCAGCAGAGGACAGGGAGTGGGCTATGGCTACACCTTC.

In this sample, this clone turned up a few times. The rearrangement joins TRBV27 to TRBJ2-4, with TRBD2 identical over 9 bases. With V trimmed by 6 bases and J by 13 bases, 13 bases remained unmatched. CDR3 length equals 14 residues. Per germline, CDR1 MNHEY and CDR2 SMNVEV (reference sequence). This CDR3 reads CASSRSGSPRSQYF. In DNA, the CDR3 is TGTGCCAGCAGCCGTAGCGGGAGCCCCAGGAGCCAGTACTTC.

This sequence joins TRBV9 and TRBJ1-6; 10 bases match TRBD1. The trim removed 4 bases at V and 3 bases at J, leaving 4 bases unmatched. This CDR3 has 16 residues. From germline, CDR1 is SGDLS and CDR2 YYNGEE. CDR3 amino acids: CASSPRTGGYNSPLHF. CDR3 in DNA: TGTGCCAGCAGCCCGCGGACAGGGGGCTATAATTCACCCCTCCACTTT.

This clone was picked up a small number of times. The chain carries TRBV18 and TRBJ2-7; TRBD1 agrees at 7 bases. V lost 5 bases to trimming and J lost 3 bases; unmatched junction nucleotides: 7. The CDR3 extends over 14 amino acids. Germline V gives CDR1 KGHSH, CDR2 LQKENI. The CDR3 here is CASSSRQGGYEQYF. The DNA of the CDR3 is TGTGCCAGCTCATCCAGACAGGGCGGCTACGAGCAGTACTTC. Full variable domain (remainder filled in from reference TRBV18 and TRBJ2-7): NAGVMQNPRHLVRRRGQEARLRCSPMKGHSHVYWYRQLPEEGLKFMVYLQKENIIDESGMPKERFSAEFPKEGPSILRIQQVVRGDSAAYFCASSSRQGGYEQYFGPGTRLTVT.

This clone has more than one count but fewer than ten. This chain joins TRBV5-6 and TRBJ2-5; the D is unclear. Germline values: CDR1 SGHDT, CDR2 YYEEEE. V gave up 3 bases and J gave up 0 bases, with 12 bases separating them. This CDR3 spans 15 amino acids. This chain's CDR3 is CASSSRLGYQETQYF. The CDR3, as DNA: TGTGCCAGCAGCTCCCGGCTAGGCTACCAAGAGACCCAGTACTTC.

V gene TRBV4-1 combines with J gene TRBJ1-2, with D possibly matching TRBD1 (5 bases). CDR1 and CDR2 from the germline V gene are MGHRA and YSYEKL. This CDR3 is 16 amino acids long. Trimming removed 4 bases from V and 8 bases from J, with 23 bases in between. The CDR3 nucleotides are TGCGCCAGCAGCCTTGGAAGCCCAAACAGGAGAAGGGGCTACACCTTC. Protein: CASSLGSPNRRRGYTF.

A few counts support this clone. The chain employs TRBV5-1 and TRBJ2-7; 7 positions match TRBD2. Trimming took 2 bases from V and 7 from J; bases not matched to a gene: 12. The germline V gene encodes CDR1 SGHRS and CDR2 YFSETQ. The CDR3 length is 15 residues. CDR3 in DNA: TGCGCCAGCAGCTTTGGACTTGCGGGAGTAGAAGAGCAGTACTTC. Translating gives CASSFGLAGVEEQYF.

The rearrangement links TRBV30 to TRBJ1-2, with 9 bases fitting TRBD1. Looked up from germline, CDR1 is GTSNPN and CDR2 is SVGIG (reference sequence). V shed 3 bases and J 6 bases; nucleotides not matched to a gene: 11. CDR3 length equals 15 residues. The CDR3 nucleotides are TGTGCCTGGAGCCTGGGGGGGACAGGGAGTAATGGCTACACCTTC. It is translated as CAWSLGGTGSNGYTF.

V gene TRBV5-8 combines with J gene TRBJ2-2, with a possible D match to TRBD2 (5 bases). CDR3 size: 13 residues. The germline V gene has CDR1 SGHTS and CDR2 YDEGEE. The V and J ends lost 2 bases and 5 bases respectively, with 7 bases between them. The DNA of the CDR3 is TGTGCCAGCAGCTTCTCGGGGACCGGGGAGCTGTTTTTT. As protein: CASSFSGTGELFF.